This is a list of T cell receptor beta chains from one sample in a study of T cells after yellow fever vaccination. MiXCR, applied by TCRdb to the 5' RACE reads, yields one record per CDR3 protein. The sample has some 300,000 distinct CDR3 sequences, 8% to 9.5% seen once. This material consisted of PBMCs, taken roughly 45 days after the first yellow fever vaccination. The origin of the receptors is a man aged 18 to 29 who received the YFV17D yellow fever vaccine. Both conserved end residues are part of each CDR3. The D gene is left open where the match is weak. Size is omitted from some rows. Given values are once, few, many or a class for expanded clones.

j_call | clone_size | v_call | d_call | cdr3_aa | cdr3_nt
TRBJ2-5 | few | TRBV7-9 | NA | CASSLGRGRHGAQYF | TGTGCCAGCAGCTTAGGAAGGGGTCGCCATGGGGCCCAGTACTTC
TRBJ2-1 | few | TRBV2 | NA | CASTLGDSGPYNEQFF | TGTGCCAGCACCTTGGGAGACAGCGGACCCTACAATGAGCAGTTCTTC
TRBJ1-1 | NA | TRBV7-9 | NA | CASSVLGGGTEAFF | TGTGCCAGCAGCGTCCTGGGGGGGGGCACTGAAGCTTTCTTT
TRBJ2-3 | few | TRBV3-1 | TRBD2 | CASSQARLAGADTQYF | TGTGCCAGCAGCCAAGCCAGACTAGCGGGGGCAGATACGCAGTATTTT
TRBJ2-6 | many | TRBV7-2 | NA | CASSLVLAGANVLTF | TGTGCCAGCAGCTTAGTTTTAGCTGGGGCCAACGTCCTGACTTTC
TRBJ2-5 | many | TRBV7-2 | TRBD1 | CASSKDRGQETQYF | TGTGCCAGCAGCAAGGACAGGGGTCAAGAGACCCAGTACTTC
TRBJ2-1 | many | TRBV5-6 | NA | CASSFEEYSPNEQFF | TGTGCCAGCAGCTTTGAGGAGTATAGCCCAAATGAGCAGTTCTTC
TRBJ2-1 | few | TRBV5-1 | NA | CASSSLQGTGNEQFF | TGCGCCAGCAGCTCACTCCAGGGGACCGGCAATGAGCAGTTCTTC
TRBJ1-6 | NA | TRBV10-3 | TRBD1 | CAIRDGQGAQNSPLHF | TGTGCCATCAGGGATGGACAGGGGGCGCAAAATTCACCCCTCCACTTT
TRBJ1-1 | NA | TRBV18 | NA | CASSPQQNTEAFF | TGTGCCAGCTCACCCCAGCAGAACACTGAAGCTTTCTTT
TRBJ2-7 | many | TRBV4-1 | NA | CASSPPPGEQYF | TGCGCCAGCAGCCCCCCGCCAGGCGAGCAGTACTTC
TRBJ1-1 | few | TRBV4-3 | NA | CASSQVLGVNTEAFF | TGCGCCAGCAGCCAGGTTCTTGGGGTGAACACTGAAGCTTTCTTT
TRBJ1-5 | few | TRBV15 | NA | CATSSGTPLRPQHF | TGTGCCACCAGCAGCGGGACCCCCCTGAGGCCCCAGCATTTT
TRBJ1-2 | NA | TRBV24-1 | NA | CATSDEYYGYTF | TGTGCCACCAGTGATGAATACTATGGCTACACCTTC
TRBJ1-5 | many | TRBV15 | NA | CATSRDVAGPSNQPQHF | TGTGCCACCAGCAGAGATGTGGCAGGACCAAGCAATCAGCCCCAGCATTTT
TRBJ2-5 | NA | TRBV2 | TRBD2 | CASSHPGTSGQETQYF | TGTGCCAGCAGTCACCCCGGGACTAGCGGACAAGAGACCCAGTACTTC
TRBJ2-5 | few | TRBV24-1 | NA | CATSDHHQETQYF | TGTGCCACCAGTGACCACCACCAAGAGACCCAGTACTTC
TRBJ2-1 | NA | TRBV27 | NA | CASSPLTSSFYNEQFF | TGTGCCAGCAGTCCCCTTACTAGCAGCTTTTACAATGAGCAGTTCTTC
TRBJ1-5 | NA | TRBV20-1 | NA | CSARSLGHLGLRSNQPQHF | TGCAGTGCTAGATCTCTTGGTCATCTTGGTCTTAGGAGCAATCAGCCCCAGCATTTT
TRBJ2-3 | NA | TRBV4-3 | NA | CASSQEAADTQYF | TGCGCCAGCAGCCAAGAAGCGGCAGATACGCAGTATTTT
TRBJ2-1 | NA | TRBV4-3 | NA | CASSQVRTSDEQFF | TGCGCCAGCAGCCAAGTACGAACTAGTGATGAGCAGTTCTTC
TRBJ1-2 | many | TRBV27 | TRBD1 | CASSFYFRDRGEVNYGYTF | TGTGCCAGCAGTTTCTATTTCCGGGACAGGGGGGAGGTCAACTATGGCTACACCTTC
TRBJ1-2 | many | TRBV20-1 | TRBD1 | CSALNRGGYGYTF | TGCAGTGCCCTCAACAGGGGGGGCTATGGCTACACCTTC
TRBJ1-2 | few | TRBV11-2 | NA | CASTAGGYGYTF | TGTGCCAGCACCGCGGGTGGTTATGGCTACACCTTC
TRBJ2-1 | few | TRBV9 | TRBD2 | CASSVGASGEIYNEQFF | TGTGCCAGCAGCGTAGGGGCTAGCGGGGAGATCTACAATGAGCAGTTCTTC
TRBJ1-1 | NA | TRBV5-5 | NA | CASSPRTGRTEAFF | TGTGCCAGCAGCCCGAGAACGGGTCGAACTGAAGCTTTCTTT